The 7 T cell receptor beta chains in this list originate from one sample, sequenced in a study of T cell responses to AZD1222 COVID-19 vaccine. Profiled with immunoSEQ multiplex PCR; TCRdb holds only in-frame clones, not every one. The profile shows about 120,000 clones, approximately 92% of them singletons. This specimen was peripheral blood, taken 28 days after the second AZD1222 dose. The receptors were sampled from an adult who received the AZD1222 COVID-19 vaccine.

The chain links TRBV3-1 (or the pseudogene TRBV3-2) to TRBJ1-6, with 12 bases lining up with TRBD1. Per the germline V gene, CDR1 is LGHDT and CDR2 is YNNKEL (reference sequence). The CDR3 runs 15 residues. V shed 3 bases and J 7 bases; nucleotides not matched to a gene: 1. CDR3: CASSQGQGANSPLHF. The CDR3 bases are TGTGCCAGCAGCCAGGGACAGGGGGCCAATTCACCCCTCCACTTT.

The rearrangement uses TRBV4-1 and TRBJ1-1, with 8 bases identical to TRBD1. The CDR3 runs to 15 residues. Germline CDR1 MGHRA, CDR2 YSYEKL. After removal of 3 bases from V and 1 base from J, the junction contained 4 bases not matched to a gene. The CDR3 reads CASSQIGTGNTEAFF. CDR3 nucleotides: TGCGCCAGCAGCCAGATCGGGACAGGGAACACTGAAGCTTTCTTT.

The chain uses TRBV4-1 and TRBJ1-2; 7 nucleotides line up with TRBD1. Germline lookup yields CDR1 MGHRA and CDR2 YSYEKL. The CDR3 loop spans 15 amino acids. The J segment lost 5 bases and the V segment lost 4 bases, leaving 10 bases of the junction unmatched. The CDR3 spells CASSRPDRERYGYTF. The CDR3, as DNA: TGCGCCAGCAGCCGACCTGACAGGGAGAGGTATGGCTACACCTTC.

V gene TRBV24-1 combines with J gene TRBJ2-3, with D possibly called TRBD1 or TRBD2 (5 bases each). Germline lookup yields CDR1 KGHDR and CDR2 SFDVKD. With 4 bases removed from V and 0 bases from J, the gap between germline ends came to 10 bases. The CDR3 length is 15 residues. The CDR3 coding sequence is TGTGCCACCAGTGACTGGGACCAAAGCACAGATACGCAGTATTTT. Amino acids: CATSDWDQSTDTQYF.

This clone is a singleton in its sample. This chain connects TRBV5-8 to TRBJ1-1; tentative D call: TRBD1 (6 bases). Trimming left V 7 bases short and J 4 bases short, with 14 bases between. The germline gives CDR1 SGHTS, CDR2 YDEGEE. The CDR3 sequence is 13 residues long. CDR3 nucleotide sequence: TGTGCCAGCGTAGGGGGTGGAGGCACTGAAGCTTTCTTT. This gives the protein CASVGGGGTEAFF.

The gene calls are TRBV4-2 and TRBJ1-2; D is uncertain. Per the germline V gene, CDR1 is LGHNA and CDR2 is YNFKEQ. The CDR3 loop spans 13 amino acids. V gave up 0 bases and J gave up 7 bases, with 9 bases separating them. The CDR3: CASSQDRQAGYTF. The CDR3, as DNA: TGTGCCAGCAGCCAAGATCGCCAGGCTGGCTACACCTTC.

The chain uses TRBV7-2 and TRBJ2-5; D might be TRBD1 or TRBD2, each matching 6 bases. The CDR3 loop spans 14 amino acids. Deletions cut 1 base from V and 7 bases from J, with 13 bases between. Per germline, CDR1 SGHTA and CDR2 FQGNSA. CDR3 in amino acids: CASSLGSGAGTQYF. The CDR3 DNA is TGTGCCAGCAGCTTAGGATCGGGGGCCGGGACCCAGTACTTC.